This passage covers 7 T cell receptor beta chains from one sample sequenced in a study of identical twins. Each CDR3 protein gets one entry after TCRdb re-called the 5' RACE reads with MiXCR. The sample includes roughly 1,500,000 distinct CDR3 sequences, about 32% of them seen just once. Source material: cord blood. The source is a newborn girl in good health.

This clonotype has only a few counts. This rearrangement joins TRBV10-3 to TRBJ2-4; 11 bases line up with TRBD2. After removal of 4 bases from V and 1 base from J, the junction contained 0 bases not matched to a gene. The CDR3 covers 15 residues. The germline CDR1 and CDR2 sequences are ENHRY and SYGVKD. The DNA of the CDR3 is TGTGCCATCAGTGGGACTAGCGGGGCCAAAAACATTCAGTACTTC. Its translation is CAISGTSGAKNIQYF.

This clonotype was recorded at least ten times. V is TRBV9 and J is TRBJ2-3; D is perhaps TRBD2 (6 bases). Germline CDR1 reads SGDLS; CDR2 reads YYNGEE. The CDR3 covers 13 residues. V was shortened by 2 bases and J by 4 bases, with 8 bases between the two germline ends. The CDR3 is CASSVSGADTQYF. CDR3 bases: TGTGCCAGCAGCGTTAGCGGCGCAGATACGCAGTATTTT.

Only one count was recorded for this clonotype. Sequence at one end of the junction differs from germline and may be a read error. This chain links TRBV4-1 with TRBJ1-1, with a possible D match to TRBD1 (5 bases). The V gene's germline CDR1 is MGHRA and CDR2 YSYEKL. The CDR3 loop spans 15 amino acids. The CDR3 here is CASSQVAGQNTVAFF. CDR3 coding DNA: TGCGCCAGCAGCCAAGTTGCAGGGCAGAACACTGTAGCTTTCTTT.

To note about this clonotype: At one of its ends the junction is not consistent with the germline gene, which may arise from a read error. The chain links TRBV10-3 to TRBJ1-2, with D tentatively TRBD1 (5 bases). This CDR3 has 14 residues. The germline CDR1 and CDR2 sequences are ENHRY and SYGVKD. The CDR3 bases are TGTGCCATCTCCCCCAAGGGGACCGTCTATGGCCACACCTTC. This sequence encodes CAISPKGTVYGHTF.

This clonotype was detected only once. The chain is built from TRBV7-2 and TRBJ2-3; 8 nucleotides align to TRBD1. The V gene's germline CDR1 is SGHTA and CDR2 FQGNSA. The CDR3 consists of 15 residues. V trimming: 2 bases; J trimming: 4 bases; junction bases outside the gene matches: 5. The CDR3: CASSLRPGGADTQYF. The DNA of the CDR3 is TGTGCCAGCAGCTTAAGGCCAGGGGGCGCAGATACGCAGTATTTT.

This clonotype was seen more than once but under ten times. In DNA form, the CDR3 reads TGTGCCAGCAGTGAAAAGAGGACCTACTATGGCTACACCTTC. It specifies CASSEKRTYYGYTF. V gene TRBV6-1 combines with J gene TRBJ1-2; D unclear. The CDR3 contains 14 residues. V shed 2 bases and J shed 3 bases, with 10 bases lying between them. The germline V gene has CDR1 MNHNS and CDR2 SASEGT.

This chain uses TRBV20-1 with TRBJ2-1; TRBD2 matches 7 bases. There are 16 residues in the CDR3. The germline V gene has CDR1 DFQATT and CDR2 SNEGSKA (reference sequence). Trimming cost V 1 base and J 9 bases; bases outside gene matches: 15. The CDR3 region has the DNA TGCAGTGCTAGAGGACCTGGCGGGAGTATTATAGGTGAGCAGTTCTTC. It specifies CSARGPGGSIIGEQFF.